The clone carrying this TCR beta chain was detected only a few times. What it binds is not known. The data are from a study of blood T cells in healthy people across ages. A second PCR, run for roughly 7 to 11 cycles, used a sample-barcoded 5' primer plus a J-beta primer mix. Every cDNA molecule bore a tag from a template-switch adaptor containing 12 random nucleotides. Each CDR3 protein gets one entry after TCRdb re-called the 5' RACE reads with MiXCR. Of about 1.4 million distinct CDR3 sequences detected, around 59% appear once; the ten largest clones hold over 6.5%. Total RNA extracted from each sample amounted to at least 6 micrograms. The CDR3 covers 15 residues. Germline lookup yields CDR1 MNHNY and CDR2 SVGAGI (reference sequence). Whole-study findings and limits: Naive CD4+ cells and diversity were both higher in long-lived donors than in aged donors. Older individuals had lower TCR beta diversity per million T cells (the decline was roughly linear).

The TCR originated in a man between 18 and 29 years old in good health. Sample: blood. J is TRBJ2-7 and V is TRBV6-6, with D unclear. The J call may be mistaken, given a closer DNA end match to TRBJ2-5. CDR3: CASSSPLVGKETQYF. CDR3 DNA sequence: TGTGCCAGCAGTTCCCCCCTTGTAGGAAAAGAGACCCAGTACTTC.